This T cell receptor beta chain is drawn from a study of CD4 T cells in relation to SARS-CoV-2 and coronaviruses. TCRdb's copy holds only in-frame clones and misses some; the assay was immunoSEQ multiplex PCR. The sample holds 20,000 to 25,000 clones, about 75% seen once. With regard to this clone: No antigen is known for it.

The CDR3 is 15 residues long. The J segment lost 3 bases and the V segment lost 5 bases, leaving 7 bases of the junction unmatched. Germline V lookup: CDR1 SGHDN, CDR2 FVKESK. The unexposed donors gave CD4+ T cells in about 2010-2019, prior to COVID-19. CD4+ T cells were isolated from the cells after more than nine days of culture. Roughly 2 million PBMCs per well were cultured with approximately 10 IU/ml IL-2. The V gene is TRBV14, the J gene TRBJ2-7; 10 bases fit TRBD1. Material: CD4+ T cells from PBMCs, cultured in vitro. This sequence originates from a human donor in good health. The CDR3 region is CASSERDRGNYEQYF. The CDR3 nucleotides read TGTGCCAGCAGCGAAAGGGACAGGGGTAACTACGAGCAGTACTTC.